This T cell receptor (beta chain) emerged from a study of CD8 T cells in ankylosing spondylitis. TCRdb fed the 5' RACE reads into MiXCR, producing one record per CDR3 protein. The sample holds some 120,000 distinct CDR3 sequences, more than 6.5% seen once. This CDR3 region has 14 residues. CDR1 GTSNPN and CDR2 SVGIG come from the germline V gene (reference sequence). The V gene lost 0 bases and the J gene lost 6 bases, with 14 bases spanning the gap. This clonotype has a count of ten or more. V usage is TRBV30 and J usage is TRBJ1-2, with D tentatively TRBD1 (5 bases). The clonotype comes from a male donor with ankylosing spondylitis or in good health (not recorded which). Sequencing input: blood, either unsorted or a sorted T cell fraction (not recorded which). CDR3 DNA: TGTGCCTGGAGTGTGGGGCTCAGTCTCGATGGCTACACCTTC. Amino acid sequence: CAWSVGLSLDGYTF.